This TCR beta chain was sequenced for a study of cytomegalovirus exposure and HLA in healthy donors. Study at large: For the roughly 370 genotyped donors, 81% fell within the Caucasian-associated ancestry cluster.

It was with 60 Vbeta and 13 Jbeta primers that the PCR ran. Profiled with immunoSEQ multiplex PCR; TCRdb holds only in-frame clones, not every one. This table has 200,000 to 250,000 clones, 75% to 85% appearing once. There were likely unrecorded immune exposures, though donors were nominally healthy when sampled. Concerning this clone: Its specificity is unknown.

The CDR3 loop spans 19 amino acids. Germline loops: CDR1 SGHAT, CDR2 FQNNGV. Germline trimming cut 4 bases from V and 3 bases from J; bases unmatched to any gene: 17. General study points: The classifier reportedly diagnosed cytomegalovirus status with high sensitivity and specificity. The authors later linked a missense DCLRE1C variant to TCR beta V- and J-gene trimming.

This sequence was found in a woman aged 40 to 50 in good health and CMV-seronegative. Sequencing was done on a sample of PBMCs. The V gene is TRBV11-2, the J gene TRBJ2-3, with TRBD2 identical over 9 bases. The CDR3 loop reads CASSSYPRASGTSTDTQYF. As DNA, the CDR3 is TGTGCCAGCAGCTCCTACCCACGGGCTAGCGGGACAAGTACAGATACGCAGTATTTT.